The sequence of this TCR beta chain was determined in a study of blood T cell repertoires in COVID-19. Study as a whole: PBMCs, B-cell-depleted T cells, or T cells provided the cDNA or gDNA that made up the material.

As handled by the study authors: Reference gene primer amplification gave nucleated cell count estimates. Repertoires were generated with immunoSEQ multiplex PCR, while TCRdb's copy carries only in-frame clones and drops some. V and J calls and clone size follow that table, whereas D and trimming were derived from the DNA. Here the sample spans about 150,000 clones, 84% being singletons. V shed 9 bases, J shed 8 bases, and the junction held 12 bases outside the gene matches. CDR1 and CDR2 (germline): LNHDA, SQIVND (reference sequence). The CDR3 loop spans 14 amino acids. In Seattle, patients joined the study during active infection and were tracked longitudinally.

The sample taken for sequencing was peripheral blood. This TCR derives from a woman over 75 with COVID-19, enrolled during active disease. The V gene is TRBV19, the J gene TRBJ1-2; 10 positions agree with TRBD1. In DNA, the CDR3 is TGTGCCAGCAGGCAAACCGGGACAGGGGTCGGCTACACCTTC. This encodes CASRQTGTGVGYTF.